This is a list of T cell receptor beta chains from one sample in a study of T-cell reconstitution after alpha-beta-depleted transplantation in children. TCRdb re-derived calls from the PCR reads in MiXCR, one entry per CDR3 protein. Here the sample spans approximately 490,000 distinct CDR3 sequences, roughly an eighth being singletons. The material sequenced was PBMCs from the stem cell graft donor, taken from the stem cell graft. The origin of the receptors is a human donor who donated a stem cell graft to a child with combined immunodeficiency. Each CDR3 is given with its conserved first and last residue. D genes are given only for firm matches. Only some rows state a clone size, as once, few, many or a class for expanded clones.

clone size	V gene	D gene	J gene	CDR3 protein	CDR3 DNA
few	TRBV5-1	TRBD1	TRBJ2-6	CASSAPPGQPSSGANVLTF	TGCGCCAGCAGCGCACCCCCGGGACAGCCAAGCTCTGGGGCCAACGTCCTGACTTTC
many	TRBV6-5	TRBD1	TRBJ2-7	CASSLFQGQGLHEQYF	TGTGCCAGCAGTCTTTTTCAAGGACAGGGTCTCCACGAGCAGTACTTC
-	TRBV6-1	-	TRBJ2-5	CASSELGGETQYF	TGTGCCAGCAGTGAGTTGGGGGGAGAGACCCAGTACTTC
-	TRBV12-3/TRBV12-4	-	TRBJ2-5	CASSLRQGSQETQYF	TGTGCCAGCAGTTTAAGGCAGGGGTCCCAAGAGACCCAGTACTTC
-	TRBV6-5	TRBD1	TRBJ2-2	CASSRPGQGDTGELFF	TGTGCCAGCAGCCGCCCGGGACAGGGGGACACCGGGGAGCTGTTTTTT
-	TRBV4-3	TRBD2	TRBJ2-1	CASSRQRDVSYNEQFF	TGCGCCAGCAGCCGGCAGCGGGACGTCTCCTACAATGAGCAGTTCTTC
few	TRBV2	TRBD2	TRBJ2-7	CASSEGWRGESYEQYF	TGTGCCAGCAGTGAAGGTTGGCGGGGGGAATCCTACGAGCAGTACTTC
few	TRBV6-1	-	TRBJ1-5	CASSQAGTGYQPQHF	TGTGCCAGCAGCCAAGCCGGGACTGGATATCAGCCCCAGCATTTT
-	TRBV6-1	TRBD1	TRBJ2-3	CASRDWGQTSVADTQYF	TGTGCCAGCAGGGACTGGGGACAGACAAGTGTGGCAGATACGCAGTATTTT
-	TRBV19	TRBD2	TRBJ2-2	CASSIDTSAGGMNTGELFF	TGTGCCAGTAGTATAGATACTTCGGCGGGGGGGATGAACACCGGGGAGCTGTTTTTT
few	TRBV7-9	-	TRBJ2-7	CASSPLHGGKISYEQYF	TGTGCCAGCAGCCCCCTCCACGGGGGAAAGATCTCCTACGAGCAGTACTTC
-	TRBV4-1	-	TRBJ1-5	CASSQTMGLEPQHF	TGCGCCAGCAGCCAAACTATGGGGTTGGAGCCCCAGCATTTT
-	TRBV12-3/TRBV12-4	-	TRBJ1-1	CASSFRTVNTEAFF	TGTGCCAGCAGTTTTCGGACAGTAAACACTGAAGCTTTCTTT
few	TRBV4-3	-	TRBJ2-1	CASSQDLFLRGPGNEQFF	TGCGCCAGCAGCCAAGACCTTTTTTTGAGGGGCCCGGGTAATGAGCAGTTCTTC
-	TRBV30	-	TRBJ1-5	CAWSRTVNQPQHF	TGTGCCTGGAGTAGGACAGTCAATCAGCCCCAGCATTTT
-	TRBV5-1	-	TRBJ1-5	CASSPGLPYGNQPQHF	TGCGCCAGCAGCCCGGGGCTGCCCTACGGCAATCAGCCCCAGCATTTT
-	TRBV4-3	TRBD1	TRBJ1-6	CASSQEGQGDVIDSPLHF	TGCGCCAGCAGCCAAGAGGGACAGGGGGATGTTATTGATTCACCCCTCCACTTT
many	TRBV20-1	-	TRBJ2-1	CSARDQTGVYNEQFF	TGCAGTGCTAGAGATCAAACGGGAGTGTACAATGAGCAGTTCTTC
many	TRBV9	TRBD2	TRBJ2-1	CASSVSSGTSGRSSYNEQFF	TGTGCCAGCAGCGTGTCTTCCGGGACTAGCGGGAGAAGCTCCTACAATGAGCAGTTCTTC
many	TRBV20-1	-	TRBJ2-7	CSARGHKSSYEQYF	TGCAGTGCTAGAGGACATAAAAGCTCCTACGAGCAGTACTTC
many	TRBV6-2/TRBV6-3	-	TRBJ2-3	CASSFGTSDTQYF	TGTGCCAGCAGTTTCGGGACCAGTGATACGCAGTATTTT
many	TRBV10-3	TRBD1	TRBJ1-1	CAISPGQGRSTEAFF	TGTGCCATCAGCCCGGGACAGGGGAGGTCCACTGAAGCTTTCTTT
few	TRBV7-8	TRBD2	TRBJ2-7	CASSSPGLAGGSYEQYF	TGTGCCAGCAGCTCCCCGGGACTAGCGGGGGGTTCCTACGAGCAGTACTTC
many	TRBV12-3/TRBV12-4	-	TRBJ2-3	CASSSSGIVTDTQYF	TGTGCCAGCAGCAGTAGTGGGATTGTTACAGATACGCAGTATTTT
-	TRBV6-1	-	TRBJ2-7	CASSPQGPFTYEQYF	TGTGCCAGCAGTCCGCAAGGGCCTTTTACCTACGAGCAGTACTTC